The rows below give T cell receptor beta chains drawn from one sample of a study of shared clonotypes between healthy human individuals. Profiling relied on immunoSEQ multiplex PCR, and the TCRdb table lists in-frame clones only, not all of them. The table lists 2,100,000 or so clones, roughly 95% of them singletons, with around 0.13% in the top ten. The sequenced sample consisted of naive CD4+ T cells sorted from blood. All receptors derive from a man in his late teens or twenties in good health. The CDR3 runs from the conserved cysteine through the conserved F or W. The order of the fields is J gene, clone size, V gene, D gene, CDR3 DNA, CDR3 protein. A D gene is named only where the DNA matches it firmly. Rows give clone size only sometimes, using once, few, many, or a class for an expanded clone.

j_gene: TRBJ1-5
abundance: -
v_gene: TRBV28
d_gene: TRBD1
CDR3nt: TGTGCCAGCAGTTCGACGGGGACAGCGAGCAATCAGCCCCAGCATTTT
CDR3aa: CASSSTGTASNQPQHF

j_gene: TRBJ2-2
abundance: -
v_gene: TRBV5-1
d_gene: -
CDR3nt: TGCGCCAGCAACGGATACGCGAACACCGGGGAGCTGTTTTTT
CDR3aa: CASNGYANTGELFF

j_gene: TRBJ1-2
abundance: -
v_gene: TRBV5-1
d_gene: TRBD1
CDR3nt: TGCGCCAGCAGCTCAGGGGACAGATCTAACTATGGCTACACCTTC
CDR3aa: CASSSGDRSNYGYTF

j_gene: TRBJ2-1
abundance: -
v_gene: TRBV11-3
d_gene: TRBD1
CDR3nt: TGTGCCAGCAGCCGTGGGGCAGGGGGCTCCTACAATGAGCAGTTCTTC
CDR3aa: CASSRGAGGSYNEQFF

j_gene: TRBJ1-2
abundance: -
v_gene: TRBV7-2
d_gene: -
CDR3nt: TGTGCCAGCAGCTTTAGCAGGGACTATGGCTACACCTTC
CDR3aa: CASSFSRDYGYTF

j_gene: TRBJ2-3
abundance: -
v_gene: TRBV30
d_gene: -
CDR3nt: TGTGCCTGGAGTGGGACCCGGTCGACAGATACGCAGTATTTT
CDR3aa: CAWSGTRSTDTQYF

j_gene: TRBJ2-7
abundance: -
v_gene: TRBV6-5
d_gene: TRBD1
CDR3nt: TGTGCCAGCGGAGAGACAGGGGGCGTTTACGAGCAGTACTTC
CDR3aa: CASGETGGVYEQYF

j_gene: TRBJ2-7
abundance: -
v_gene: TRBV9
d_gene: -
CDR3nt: TGTGCCAGCAGCCGGAGTGGGCAGTTCTACGAGCAGTACTTC
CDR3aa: CASSRSGQFYEQYF

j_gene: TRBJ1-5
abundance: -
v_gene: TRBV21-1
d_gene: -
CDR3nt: TGTGCCAGCGGGCCCCACTTAGGCAATCAGCCCCAGCATTTT
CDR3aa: CASGPHLGNQPQHF

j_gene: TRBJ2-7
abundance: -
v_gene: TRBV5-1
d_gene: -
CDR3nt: TGCGCCAGTTCCCGGGACCCTACCTCCTACGAGCAGTACTTC
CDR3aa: CASSRDPTSYEQYF

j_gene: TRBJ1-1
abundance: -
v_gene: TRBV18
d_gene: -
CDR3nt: TGTGCCAGCTCATCACAGGGTTTTAATGAAGCTTTCTTT
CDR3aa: CASSSQGFNEAFF

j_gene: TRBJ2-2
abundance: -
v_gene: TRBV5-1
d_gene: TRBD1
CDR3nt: TGCGCCAGCAGCTTGTTGGGACAGGGGACCGGGGAGCTGTTTTTT
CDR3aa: CASSLLGQGTGELFF

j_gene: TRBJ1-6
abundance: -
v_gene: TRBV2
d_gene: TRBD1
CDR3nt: TGTGCCAGCAGGGCCGGGACAGGGGGGGGTAATTCACCCCTCCACTTT
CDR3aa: CASRAGTGGGNSPLHF

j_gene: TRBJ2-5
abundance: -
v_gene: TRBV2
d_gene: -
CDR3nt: TGTGCCAGCAAATCCGGGGATGGGTTCCAAGAGACCCAGTACTTC
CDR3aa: CASKSGDGFQETQYF

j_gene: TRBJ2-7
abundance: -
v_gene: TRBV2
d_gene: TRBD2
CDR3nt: TGTGCCAGCTTGGGGCTAGCGGTCTACGAGCAGTACTTC
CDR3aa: CASLGLAVYEQYF

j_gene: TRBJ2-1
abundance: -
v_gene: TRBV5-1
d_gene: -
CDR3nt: TGCGCCAGCAGGGCCGGGACGGCCTACAATGAGCAGTTCTTC
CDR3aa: CASRAGTAYNEQFF

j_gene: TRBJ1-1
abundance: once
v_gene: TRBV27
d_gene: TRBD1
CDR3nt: TGTGCCAGCAGGGACAGGGGCTTGAACACTGAAGCTTTCTTT
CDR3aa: CASRDRGLNTEAFF

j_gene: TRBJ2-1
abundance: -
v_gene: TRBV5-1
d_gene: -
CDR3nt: TGCGCCAGCCTACTAGGTACAGTTAACATCGATGAGCAGTTCTTC
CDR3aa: CASLLGTVNIDEQFF

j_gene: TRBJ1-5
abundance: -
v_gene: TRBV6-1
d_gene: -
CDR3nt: TGTGCCAGCAGTGAATCGGCAGGGAAAAGGGGCGATCAGCCCCAGCATTTT
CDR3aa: CASSESAGKRGDQPQHF

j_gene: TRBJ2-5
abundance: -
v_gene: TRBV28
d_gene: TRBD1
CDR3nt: TGTGCCAGCGCCTCAGGCAGGGACAGGCATAAGACCCAGTACTTC
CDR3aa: CASASGRDRHKTQYF

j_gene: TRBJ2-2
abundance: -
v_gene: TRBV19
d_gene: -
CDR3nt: TGTGCCAGTGAGAACACCGGGGAGCTGTTTTTT
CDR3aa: CASENTGELFF

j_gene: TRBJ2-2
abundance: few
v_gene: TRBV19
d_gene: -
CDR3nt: TGTGCCAGTAGTATGCCGGGAGAGAACACCGGGGAGCTGTTTTTT
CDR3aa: CASSMPGENTGELFF

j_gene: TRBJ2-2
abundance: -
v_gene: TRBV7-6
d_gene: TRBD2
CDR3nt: TGTGCCAGCAGCTCGGGACTAGCGGGGGTCACCGGGGAGCTGTTTTTT
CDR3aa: CASSSGLAGVTGELFF

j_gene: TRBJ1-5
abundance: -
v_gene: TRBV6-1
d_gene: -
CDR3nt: TGTGCCAGCAGTGGGGGAACACTCAATCAGCCCCAGCATTTT
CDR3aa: CASSGGTLNQPQHF

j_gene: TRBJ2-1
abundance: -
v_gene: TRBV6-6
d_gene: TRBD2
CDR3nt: TGTGCCAGCAGTTACGGTCCAGCGGGGGTGGGGAATGAGCAGTTCTTC
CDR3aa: CASSYGPAGVGNEQFF

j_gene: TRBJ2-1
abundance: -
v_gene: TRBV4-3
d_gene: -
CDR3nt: TGCGCCAGCAGCCAAGATACGGGAGATGAGCAGTTCTTC
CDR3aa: CASSQDTGDEQFF

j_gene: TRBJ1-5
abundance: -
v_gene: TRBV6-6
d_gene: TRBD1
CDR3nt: TGTGCCAGCAGTTCCAGGGGGCTCAATCAGCCCCAGCATTTT
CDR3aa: CASSSRGLNQPQHF

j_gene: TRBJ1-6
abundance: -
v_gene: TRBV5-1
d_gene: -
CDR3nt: TGCGCCAGCAGCCCGGGACGTGGGCCGGATTCACCCCTCCACTTT
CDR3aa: CASSPGRGPDSPLHF

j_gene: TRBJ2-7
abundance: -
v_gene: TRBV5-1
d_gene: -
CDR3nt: TGCGCCAGCAGCTCCGACGTCTTCTACGAGCAGTACTTC
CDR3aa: CASSSDVFYEQYF

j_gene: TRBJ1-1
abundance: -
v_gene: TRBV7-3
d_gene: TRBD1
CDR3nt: TGTGCCAGCAGCTCCGGGACAGGGGTAGCTTTCTTT
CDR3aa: CASSSGTGVAFF

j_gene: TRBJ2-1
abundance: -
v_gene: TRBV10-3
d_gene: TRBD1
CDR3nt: TGTGCCATCAGGAGGAGGACAGGGAATCTGGATGAGCAGTTCTTC
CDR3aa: CAIRRRTGNLDEQFF

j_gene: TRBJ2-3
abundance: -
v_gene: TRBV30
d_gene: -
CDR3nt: TGTGCCTGGACCCCGAAAACGGATACGCAGTATTTT
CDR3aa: CAWTPKTDTQYF

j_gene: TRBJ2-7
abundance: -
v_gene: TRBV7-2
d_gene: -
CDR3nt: TGTGCCAGCAGCTTATTCGGGTCGCCCTACGAGCAGTACTTC
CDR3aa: CASSLFGSPYEQYF

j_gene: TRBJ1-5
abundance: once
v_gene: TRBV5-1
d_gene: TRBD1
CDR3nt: TGCGCCAGCAGCCCCTTCGGGACAGGGGGCAATCAGCCCCAGCATTTT
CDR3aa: CASSPFGTGGNQPQHF

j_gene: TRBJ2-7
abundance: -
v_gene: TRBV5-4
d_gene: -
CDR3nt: TGTGCCAGCAGCTTGGGACAGCCCGTCTACGAGCAGTACTTC
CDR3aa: CASSLGQPVYEQYF

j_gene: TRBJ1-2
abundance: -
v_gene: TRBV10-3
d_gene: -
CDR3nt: TGTGCCATCAGTGAGGATCCAGGGAGGGGCACCTTC
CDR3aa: CAISEDPGRGTF

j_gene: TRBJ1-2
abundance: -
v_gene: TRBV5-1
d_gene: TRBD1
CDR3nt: TGCGCCAGCAGCTTGGACGGACAGGCCGTCTATGGCTACACCTTC
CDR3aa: CASSLDGQAVYGYTF

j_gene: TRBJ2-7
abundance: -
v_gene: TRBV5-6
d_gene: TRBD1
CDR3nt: TGTGCCAGCAGCCAGACCGGGACAGGGGACTACGAGCAGTACTTC
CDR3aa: CASSQTGTGDYEQYF

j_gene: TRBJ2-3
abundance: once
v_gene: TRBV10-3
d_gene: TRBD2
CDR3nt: TGTGCCATCAGTGAGTCCGTAGCGGGCCTTACAGATACGCAGTATTTT
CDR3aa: CAISESVAGLTDTQYF

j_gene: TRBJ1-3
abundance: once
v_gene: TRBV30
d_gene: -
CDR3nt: TGTGCCTGGAGTGTCGGGATTGGAAACACCATATATTTT
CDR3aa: CAWSVGIGNTIYF

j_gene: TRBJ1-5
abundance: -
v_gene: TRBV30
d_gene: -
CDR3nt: TGTGCCTGGAGTGTACCCGGACGTGTTAGCAATCAGCCCCAGCATTTT
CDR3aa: CAWSVPGRVSNQPQHF

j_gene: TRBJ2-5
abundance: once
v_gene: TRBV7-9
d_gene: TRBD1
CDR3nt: TGTGCCAGCAGCCAACAGGGGGTACAAGAGACCCAGTACTTC
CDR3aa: CASSQQGVQETQYF

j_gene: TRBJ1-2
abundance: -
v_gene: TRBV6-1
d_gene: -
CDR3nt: TGTGCCAGCAGTGCGGGCGGACGTGGTCTAGGTTATGGCTACACCTTC
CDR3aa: CASSAGGRGLGYGYTF

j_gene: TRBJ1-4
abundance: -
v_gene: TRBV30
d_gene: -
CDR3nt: TGTGCCCTGAGGGGGGGACCGGAAAAACTGTTTTTT
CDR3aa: CALRGGPEKLFF

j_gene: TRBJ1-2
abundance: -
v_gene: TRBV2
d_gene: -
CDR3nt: TGTGCCAGCAGTGATGTCTCTGGGACGGGAGGCTACACCTTC
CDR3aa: CASSDVSGTGGYTF

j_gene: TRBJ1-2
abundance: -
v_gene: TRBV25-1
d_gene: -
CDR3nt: TGTGCCAGCAGTGAAGTCGAGGGGTATGGCTACACCTTC
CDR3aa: CASSEVEGYGYTF

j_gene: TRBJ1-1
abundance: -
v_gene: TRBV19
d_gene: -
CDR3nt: TGTGCCAGTAGTATTTTTTCGGGGGATACTGAAGCTTTCTTT
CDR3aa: CASSIFSGDTEAFF

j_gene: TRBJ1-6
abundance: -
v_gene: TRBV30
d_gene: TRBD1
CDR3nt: TGTGCCTGGAGTCCCGGGGGACAGGGGCACTCACCCCTCCACTTT
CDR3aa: CAWSPGGQGHSPLHF

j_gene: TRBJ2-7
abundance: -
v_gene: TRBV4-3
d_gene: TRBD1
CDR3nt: TGCGCCAGCAGCCAAGCGGGACAGGGAGGATACGAGCAGTACTTC
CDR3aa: CASSQAGQGGYEQYF

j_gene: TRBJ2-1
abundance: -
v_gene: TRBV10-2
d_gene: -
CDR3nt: TGCGCCAGCAGCCAGACCTACAATGAGCAGTTCTTC
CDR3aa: CASSQTYNEQFF

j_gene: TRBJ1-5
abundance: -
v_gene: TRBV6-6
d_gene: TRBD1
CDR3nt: TGTGCCAGCAGCGACAGGGTCGGACAGCCCCAGCATTTT
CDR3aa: CASSDRVGQPQHF

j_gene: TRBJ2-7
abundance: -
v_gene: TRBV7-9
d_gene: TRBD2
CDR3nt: TGTGCCAGCAGCCGGGGGGACCCCTACGAGCAGTACTTC
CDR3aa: CASSRGDPYEQYF

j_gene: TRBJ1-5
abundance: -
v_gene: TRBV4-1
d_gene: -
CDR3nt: TGCGCCAGCAGCCAAGACCCGGGGACCTATCAGCCCCAGCATTTT
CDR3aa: CASSQDPGTYQPQHF

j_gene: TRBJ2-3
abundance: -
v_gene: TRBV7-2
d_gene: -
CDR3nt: TGTGCCAGCAGCTTAGGGCGGGATACGCAGTATTTT
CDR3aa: CASSLGRDTQYF